Presented here are 22 T cell receptor beta chains from one specimen sequenced in a study of T cell responses to AZD1222 COVID-19 vaccine. Profiling relied on immunoSEQ multiplex PCR, and the TCRdb table lists in-frame clones only, not all of them. The sample shows about 120,000 clones, around 89% of them seen only once. Sequencing used peripheral blood, obtained on day 0 of AZD1222 vaccination. The receptors originated from an adult in good health.

This clone was seen a single time. The chain employs TRBV6-5 and TRBJ2-7; 11 nucleotides line up with TRBD2. There are 16 residues in the CDR3. Losses at the gene ends were 3 bases for V and 2 bases for J; bases not matched to a gene: 6. Per the germline V gene, CDR1 is MNHEY and CDR2 is SVGAGI. CDR3 sequence (DNA): TGTGCCAGCAGTTATTCTAGACTAGCGGGAACCTACGAGCAGTACTTC. Translating gives CASSYSRLAGTYEQYF.

The chain is built from TRBV6-9 and TRBJ1-1; D is uncertain. Germline CDR1 reads MNHGY; CDR2 reads SVAAGI. CDR3 length: 14 amino acids. Trimming left V 3 bases short and J 1 base short, with 9 bases between. CDR3: CASSYDRPNTEAFF. In nucleotides, the CDR3 is TGTGCCAGCAGTTACGATCGACCGAACACTGAAGCTTTCTTT.

The chain couples TRBV5-1 to TRBJ1-1, with D hard to call. The CDR3 loop spans 14 amino acids. Trimming removed 3 bases from V and 4 bases from J, with 13 bases in between. Per germline, CDR1 SGHRS and CDR2 YFSETQ. This CDR3 reads CASSSHGMGTEAFF. The DNA for the CDR3 is TGCGCCAGCAGCTCACATGGGATGGGCACTGAAGCTTTCTTT.

The chain employs TRBV9 and TRBJ1-1; TRBD1 aligns across 7 bases. Trimming at V came to 4 bases and at J to 0 bases, leaving 6 bases not matched to a gene. The CDR3 is 15 residues long. Germline V CDR1 and CDR2: SGDLS, YYNGEE. The CDR3 DNA reads TGTGCCAGCAGCCCTCGACAGGGCTTGAACACTGAAGCTTTCTTT. The encoded protein is CASSPRQGLNTEAFF.

The V call is TRBV7-9, the J call TRBJ2-7; TRBD1 matches 8 bases. V was clipped by 6 bases and J by 6 bases; unmatched bases: 10. The CDR3 is 14 amino acids. Germline assignment: CDR1 SEHNR and CDR2 FQNEAQ (reference sequence). The chain's CDR3 is CASSRGTGRLEQYF. In DNA, the CDR3 is TGTGCCAGCAGTCGCGGGACAGGCCGCCTCGAGCAGTACTTC.

The chain employs TRBV5-1 and TRBJ2-6; 7 bases match TRBD1. J gave up 12 bases and V 0 bases, and 12 bases lay outside the gene matches. The germline V gene has CDR1 SGHRS and CDR2 YFSETQ. The CDR3 consists of 16 residues. CDR3 region: CASSLGDSIPSIVLTF. In DNA, the CDR3 is TGCGCCAGCAGCTTGGGGGACAGCATTCCCTCTATCGTCCTGACTTTC.

The V gene is TRBV6-4, the J gene TRBJ2-7; 7 bases agree with TRBD2. The ends lost 4 bases at V and 7 bases at J; junction bases unmatched: 4. The CDR3 totals 12 residues. Germline V gives CDR1 MRHNA, CDR2 SNTAGT. The DNA of the CDR3 is TGTGCCAGCAGTGCCCCGGGGGGAGAGCAGTACTTC. Translated: CASSAPGGEQYF.

The J gene is TRBJ1-2, the V gene TRBV29-1, with 10 bases fitting TRBD1. The V gene's germline CDR1 is SQVTM and CDR2 ANQGSEA. Germline trimming cut 1 base from V and 5 bases from J; bases unmatched to any gene: 4. This CDR3 spans 14 amino acids. The CDR3 DNA reads as TGCAGCGTTGAAGTTGGGGACAGGGGTTATGGCTACACCTTC. The encoded protein is CSVEVGDRGYGYTF.

This chain joins TRBV9 and TRBJ1-1; a possible D gene is TRBD1 (6 bases). Germline CDR1 and CDR2: SGDLS and YYNGEE. The CDR3 contains 15 residues. V was trimmed by 0 bases and J by 1 base, leaving 10 bases between them. In DNA, the CDR3 is TGTGCCAGCAGCGTAGGGGGGCACCAGAACACTGAAGCTTTCTTT. This codes for CASSVGGHQNTEAFF.

V is TRBV4-1 and J is TRBJ1-5, with D possibly matching TRBD1 (5 bases). CDR3 size: 14 residues. The germline gives CDR1 MGHRA, CDR2 YSYEKL. With 1 base removed from V and 5 bases from J, the gap between germline ends came to 9 bases. The CDR3 sequence is CASSQGQIHQPQHF. As DNA, the CDR3 is TGCGCCAGCAGCCAAGGACAGATCCATCAGCCCCAGCATTTT.

The J gene is TRBJ1-1, the V gene TRBV7-9; possibly TRBD1 for D (6 bases). The CDR3 contains 13 residues. Trimming shortened V by 2 bases and J by 5 bases, and 9 bases separated the two germline ends. CDR1 and CDR2 (germline): SEHNR, FQNEAQ (reference sequence). In nucleotides, the CDR3 is TGTGCCAGCAGCTTATCCAGGGGTACTGAAGCTTTCTTT. It is translated as CASSLSRGTEAFF.

The rearrangement links TRBV27 to TRBJ1-3; TRBD1 is a possible D gene (5 bases). The V end was cut by 6 bases, the J end by 0 bases, with 9 bases between. Germline CDR1 is MNHEY and CDR2 is SMNVEV (reference sequence). The CDR3 sequence is 14 residues long. CDR3 region: CASRRGNSGNTIYF. The CDR3 DNA sequence: TGTGCCAGCAGAAGGGGTAACTCTGGAAACACCATATATTTT.

This chain uses TRBV7-3 with TRBJ2-6; the D is unclear. The germline V gene encodes CDR1 SGHTA and CDR2 FQGTGA. This CDR3 has 16 amino acids. V lost 3 bases and J 0 bases, leaving 9 bases between the germline ends. The CDR3: CASSLSHSSGANVLTF. DNA for the CDR3: TGTGCCAGCAGCTTGTCTCATAGCTCTGGGGCCAACGTCCTGACTTTC.

The gene calls are TRBV5-1 and TRBJ2-3; 7 positions agree with TRBD1. The J segment lost 2 bases and the V segment lost 3 bases, leaving 6 bases of the junction unmatched. Germline loops: CDR1 SGHRS, CDR2 YFSETQ. CDR3 size: 15 residues. The CDR3 DNA is TGCGCCAGCAGCTCGGCCGGGACAGACACAGATACGCAGTATTTT. Translation: CASSSAGTDTDTQYF.

The genes are TRBV24-1 and TRBJ2-5; maybe TRBD2 (5 bases). The germline V and J ends were trimmed by 3 bases and 1 base, with 11 bases remaining between them. Germline loops: CDR1 KGHDR, CDR2 SFDVKD. CDR3 length: 15 residues. This CDR3 reads CATSDNHRGQETQYF. The CDR3 nucleotides are TGTGCCACCAGTGATAACCACCGGGGCCAAGAGACCCAGTACTTC.

The V call is TRBV2, the J call TRBJ1-2; D uncertain. There are 12 residues in the CDR3. Germline CDR1 SNHLY, CDR2 FYNNEI. V was pared by 5 bases and J by 8 bases, with 12 bases between. The CDR3 loop is CASSRAVRGYTF. CDR3 DNA: TGTGCCAGCAGTAGGGCCGTGAGGGGCTACACCTTC.

The chain uses TRBV6-4 and TRBJ2-1; 8 positions agree with TRBD2. J gave up 4 bases and V 3 bases, and 20 bases lay outside the gene matches. This CDR3 is built from 20 residues. Germline loops: CDR1 MRHNA, CDR2 SNTAGT. CDR3 sequence (DNA): TGTGCCAGCAGTGAAACTAACCCCAGAAGGCGGCGGGGGGATTACAATGAGCAGTTCTTC. This gives the protein CASSETNPRRRRGDYNEQFF.

This rearrangement joins TRBV20-1 to TRBJ1-5, with TRBD1 matching 7 bases. The CDR3 sequence is 16 residues long. Per germline, CDR1 DFQATT and CDR2 SNEGSKA (reference sequence). With 3 bases clipped from V and 7 bases from J, the junction kept 15 bases outside the gene matches. DNA for the CDR3: TGCAGTGCTAGTCAAGGCCAGGGGGGTTTCAAGCAGCCCCAGCATTTT. It codes for CSASQGQGGFKQPQHF.

V gene TRBV15 combines with J gene TRBJ2-5; D call uncertain. The germline V gene has CDR1 LNHNV and CDR2 YYDKDF (reference sequence). This CDR3 is built from 11 residues. The ends were cut back, 4 bases at V and 4 bases at J, with 4 bases in the middle. The DNA for the CDR3 is TGTGCCACCAGCATTTTAGAGACCCAGTACTTC. Translating it yields CATSILETQYF.

The chain combines TRBV9 with TRBJ1-5; D not certain. The V gene lost 0 bases and the J gene lost 4 bases, with 5 bases spanning the gap. This CDR3 is built from 13 residues. The germline CDR1 and CDR2 sequences are SGDLS and YYNGEE. The CDR3 is CASSVGENQPQHF. For the CDR3, the DNA is TGTGCCAGCAGCGTAGGAGAGAATCAGCCCCAGCATTTT.

V gene TRBV6-5 combines with J gene TRBJ1-1; tentatively, D is TRBD1 (6 bases). Germline V gene sequence: CDR1 MNHEY, CDR2 SVGAGI. The CDR3 extends over 12 amino acids. Deletions cut 6 bases from V and 11 bases from J, with 16 bases between. The CDR3 sequence: CASRDTQGSAFF. The CDR3 coding sequence is TGTGCCAGCAGGGATACGCAGGGGTCGGCTTTCTTT.

This chain joins TRBV18 and TRBJ1-4; 7 nucleotides align to TRBD1. The CDR3 covers 15 residues. J gave up 4 bases and V 8 bases, and 10 bases lay outside the gene matches. From germline, CDR1 is KGHSH and CDR2 LQKENI. The chain's CDR3 is CASNRRTGSNEKLFF. CDR3 bases: TGTGCCAGCAACAGACGGACAGGTAGTAATGAAAAACTGTTTTTT.